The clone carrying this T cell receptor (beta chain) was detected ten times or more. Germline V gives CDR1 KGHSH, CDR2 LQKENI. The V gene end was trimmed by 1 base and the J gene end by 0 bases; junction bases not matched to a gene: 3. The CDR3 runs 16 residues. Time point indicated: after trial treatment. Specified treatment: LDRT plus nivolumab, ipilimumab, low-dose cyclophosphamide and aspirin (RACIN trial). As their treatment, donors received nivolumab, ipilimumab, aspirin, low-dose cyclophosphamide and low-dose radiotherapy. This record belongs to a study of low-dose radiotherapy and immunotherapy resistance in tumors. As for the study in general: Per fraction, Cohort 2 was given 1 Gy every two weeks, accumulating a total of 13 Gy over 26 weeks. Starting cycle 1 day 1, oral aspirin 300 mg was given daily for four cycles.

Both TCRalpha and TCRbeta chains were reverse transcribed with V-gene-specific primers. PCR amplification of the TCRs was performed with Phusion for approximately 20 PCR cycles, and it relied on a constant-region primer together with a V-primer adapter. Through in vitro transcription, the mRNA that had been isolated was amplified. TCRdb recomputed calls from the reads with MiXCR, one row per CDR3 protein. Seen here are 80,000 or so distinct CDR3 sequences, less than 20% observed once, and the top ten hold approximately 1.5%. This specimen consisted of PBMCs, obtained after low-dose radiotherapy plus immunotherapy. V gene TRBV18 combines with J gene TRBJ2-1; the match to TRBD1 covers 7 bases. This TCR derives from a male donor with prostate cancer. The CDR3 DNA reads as TGTGCCAGCTCACCACGGGACAGCAGCTCCTACAATGAGCAGTTCTTC. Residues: CASSPRDSSSYNEQFF.